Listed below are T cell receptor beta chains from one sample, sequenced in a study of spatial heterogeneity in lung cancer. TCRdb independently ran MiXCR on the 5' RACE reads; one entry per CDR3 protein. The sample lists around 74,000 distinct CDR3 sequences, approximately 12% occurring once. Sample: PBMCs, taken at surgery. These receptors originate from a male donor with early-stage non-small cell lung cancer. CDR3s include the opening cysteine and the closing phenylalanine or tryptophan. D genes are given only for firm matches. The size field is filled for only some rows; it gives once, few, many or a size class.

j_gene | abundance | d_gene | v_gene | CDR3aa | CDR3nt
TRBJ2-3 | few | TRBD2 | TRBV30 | CAWSVWIAGKPSTDTQYF | TGTGCCTGGAGTGTATGGATAGCGGGAAAACCTAGCACAGATACGCAGTATTTT
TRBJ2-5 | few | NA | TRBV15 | CATSRATGPSGGETQYF | TGTGCCACCAGCAGAGCAACAGGACCGTCAGGCGGAGAGACCCAGTACTTC
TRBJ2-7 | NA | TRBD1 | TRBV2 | CASSEDRGSLEQYF | TGTGCCAGCAGTGAAGACAGGGGTTCCCTCGAGCAGTACTTC
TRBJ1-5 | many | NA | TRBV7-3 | CASSLTRWGSQPQHF | TGTGCCAGCAGCTTAACCCGCTGGGGGAGTCAGCCCCAGCATTTT
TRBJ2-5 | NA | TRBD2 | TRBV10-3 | CAISAGVAGSETQYF | TGTGCCATCAGTGCCGGGGTAGCGGGATCGGAGACCCAGTACTTC
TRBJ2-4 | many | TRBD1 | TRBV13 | CASSPPQGENIQYF | TGTGCCAGCAGCCCCCCCCAGGGGGAAAACATTCAGTACTTC
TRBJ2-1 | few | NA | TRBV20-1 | CSARDAPPNEQFF | TGCAGTGCTAGAGATGCTCCGCCAAATGAGCAGTTCTTC
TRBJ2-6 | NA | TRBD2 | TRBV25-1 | CATGSGLGGSGANVLTF | TGTGCCACGGGTTCGGGCCTCGGGGGGTCTGGGGCCAACGTCCTGACTTTC
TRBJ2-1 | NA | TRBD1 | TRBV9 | CASSPTTGTGANEQFF | TGTGCCAGCAGCCCTACCACCGGGACAGGGGCCAATGAGCAGTTCTTC
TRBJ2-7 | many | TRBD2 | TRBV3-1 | CASSQGFGTSGSYEQYF | TGTGCCAGCAGCCAAGGATTCGGGACTAGCGGGAGCTACGAGCAGTACTTC
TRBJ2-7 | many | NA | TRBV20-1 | CSAKRVSSYEQYF | TGCAGTGCGAAGAGGGTGAGCTCCTACGAGCAGTACTTC
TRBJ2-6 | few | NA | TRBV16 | CASSLLLGANVLTF | TGTGCCAGCAGCCTCCTTCTGGGGGCCAACGTCCTGACTTTC
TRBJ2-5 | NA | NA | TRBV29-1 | CSVEARKETQYF | TGCAGCGTTGAAGCTCGGAAAGAGACCCAGTACTTC
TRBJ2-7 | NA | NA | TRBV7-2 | CASSLGTVSYEQYF | TGTGCCAGCAGCCTGGGAACGGTCTCCTACGAGCAGTACTTC
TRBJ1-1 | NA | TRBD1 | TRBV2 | CASLGQGAAFF | TGTGCCAGCCTGGGACAGGGAGCAGCTTTCTTT
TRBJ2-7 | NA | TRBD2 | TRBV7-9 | CASSVTGGSYEQYF | TGTGCCAGCAGCGTAACGGGGGGAAGCTACGAGCAGTACTTC
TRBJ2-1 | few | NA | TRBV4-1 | CASSQGLSPSYNEQFF | TGCGCCAGCAGCCAAGGCCTATCCCCCTCCTACAATGAGCAGTTCTTC
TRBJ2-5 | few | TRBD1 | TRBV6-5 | CASSYSQGLAETQYF | TGTGCCAGCAGTTACTCACAGGGGTTAGCAGAGACCCAGTACTTC
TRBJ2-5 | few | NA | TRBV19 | CASSAPDGETQYF | TGTGCCAGTAGTGCACCCGACGGAGAGACCCAGTACTTC
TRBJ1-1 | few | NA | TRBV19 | CASSIEISGANTEAFF | TGTGCCAGTAGTATAGAAATCTCCGGGGCTAACACTGAAGCTTTCTTT
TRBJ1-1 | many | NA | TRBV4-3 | CASSQEVGWSEAFF | TGCGCCAGCAGCCAAGAAGTCGGGTGGTCTGAAGCTTTCTTT
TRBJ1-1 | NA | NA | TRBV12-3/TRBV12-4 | CASSFKPRVNTEAFF | TGTGCCAGCAGTTTTAAGCCAAGGGTGAACACTGAAGCTTTCTTT
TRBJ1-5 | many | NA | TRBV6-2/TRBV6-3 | CASSYLPRQGSYQPQHF | TGTGCCAGCAGTTACCTACCACGCCAGGGTTCTTATCAGCCCCAGCATTTT
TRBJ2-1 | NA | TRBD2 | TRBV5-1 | CASSSTTSGSSYNEQFF | TGCGCCAGCAGCTCGACTACTAGCGGGAGCTCCTACAATGAGCAGTTCTTC
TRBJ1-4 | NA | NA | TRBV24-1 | CATHIHPSEPSEKLFF | TGTGCCACCCATATCCACCCGTCCGAACCGAGTGAAAAACTGTTTTTT
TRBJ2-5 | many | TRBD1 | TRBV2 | CASRRTGGVETQYF | TGTGCCAGCAGGAGGACAGGGGGCGTAGAGACCCAGTACTTC
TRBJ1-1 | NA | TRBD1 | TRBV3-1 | CASSQTGGTNTEAFF | TGTGCCAGCAGCCAAACAGGGGGCACGAACACTGAAGCTTTCTTT
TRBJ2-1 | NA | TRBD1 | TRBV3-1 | CASSQGTGPRNEQFF | TGTGCCAGCAGCCAAGGGACAGGGCCCCGGAATGAGCAGTTCTTC
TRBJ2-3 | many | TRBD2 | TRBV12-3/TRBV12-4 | CASSFSPRGVLREGGTDTQYF | TGTGCCAGCAGTTTTAGTCCGAGGGGTGTACTGCGGGAGGGCGGCACAGATACGCAGTATTTT
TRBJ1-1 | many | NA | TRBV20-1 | CSAEGRNTEAFF | TGCAGTGCTGAAGGGCGGAACACTGAAGCTTTCTTT
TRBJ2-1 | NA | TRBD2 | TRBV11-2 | CASSLTSDPYNEQFF | TGTGCCAGCAGCTTGACTAGCGATCCCTACAATGAGCAGTTCTTC
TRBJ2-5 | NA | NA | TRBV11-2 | CASSFTLQETQYF | TGTGCCAGCAGCTTTACGCTTCAAGAGACCCAGTACTTC
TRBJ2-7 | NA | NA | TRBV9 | CASSVEPQRNSYEQYF | TGTGCCAGCAGCGTAGAACCCCAGCGGAACTCCTACGAGCAGTACTTC
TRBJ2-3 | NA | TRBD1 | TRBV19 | CASSILTGSNTQYF | TGTGCCAGTAGTATATTGACAGGGTCAAATACGCAGTATTTT
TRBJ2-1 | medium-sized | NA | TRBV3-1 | CASSQGSSYNEQFF | TGTGCCAGCAGTCAGGGGAGCTCCTACAATGAGCAGTTCTTC
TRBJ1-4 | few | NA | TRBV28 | CASSPLVGKLFF | TGTGCCAGCAGTCCTCTCGTGGGAAAACTGTTTTTT
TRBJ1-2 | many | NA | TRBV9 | CASSAGYYGYTF | TGTGCCAGCAGCGCAGGGTACTATGGCTACACCTTC
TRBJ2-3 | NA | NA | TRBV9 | CASNTGLSSDTQYF | TGTGCCAGCAATACAGGACTATCATCGGATACGCAGTATTTT
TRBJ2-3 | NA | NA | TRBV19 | CASTLGPARTDTQYF | TGTGCCAGCACTCTCGGGCCAGCGCGAACAGATACGCAGTATTTT
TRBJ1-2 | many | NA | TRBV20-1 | CSARDRAKTGGYTF | TGCAGTGCTAGAGATCGGGCCAAGACGGGTGGCTACACCTTC
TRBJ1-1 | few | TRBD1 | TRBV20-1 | CSARVTGITEAFF | TGCAGTGCTAGAGTGACAGGGATCACTGAAGCTTTCTTT
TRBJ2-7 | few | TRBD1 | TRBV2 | CANGRDSDYEQYF | TGTGCCAACGGACGGGACAGCGACTACGAGCAGTACTTC
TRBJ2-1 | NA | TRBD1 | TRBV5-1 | CASSFGNRGSYNEQFF | TGCGCCAGCAGCTTCGGCAACAGGGGATCCTACAATGAGCAGTTCTTC
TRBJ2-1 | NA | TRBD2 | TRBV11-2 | CASGLAGVEQFF | TGTGCCAGCGGACTAGCGGGAGTGGAGCAGTTCTTC
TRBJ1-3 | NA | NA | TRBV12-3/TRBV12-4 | CASSFLGYTIYF | TGTGCCAGCAGTTTTCTAGGGTACACCATATATTTT
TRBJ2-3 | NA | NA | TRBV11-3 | CASSSTRGSTDTQYF | TGTGCCAGCAGCTCCACTAGAGGTAGCACAGATACGCAGTATTTT
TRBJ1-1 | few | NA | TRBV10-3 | CAISVGTGTEAFF | TGTGCCATCAGTGTTGGGACCGGCACTGAAGCTTTCTTT
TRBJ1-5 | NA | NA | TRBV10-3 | CATVGECNQPQHF | TGTGCCACCGTGGGGGAGTGTAATCAGCCCCAGCATTTC
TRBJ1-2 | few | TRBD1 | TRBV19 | CASSIKTGLGYTF | TGTGCCAGTAGTATAAAGACAGGGCTTGGCTACACCTTC
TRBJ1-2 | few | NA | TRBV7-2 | CASSSTVFYGYTF | TGTGCCAGCAGCTCGACGGTGTTCTATGGCTACACCTTC
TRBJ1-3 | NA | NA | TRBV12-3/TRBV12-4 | CASRLQASGNTIYF | TGTGCCAGCAGGTTACAGGCCTCTGGAAACACCATATATTTT
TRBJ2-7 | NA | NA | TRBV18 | CASSLLHIGGISYEQYF | TGTGCCAGCTCACTGCTCCACATTGGCGGAATCTCCTACGAGCAGTACTTC
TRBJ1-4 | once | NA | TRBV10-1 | CASKGHINEKLFF | TGCGCCAGTAAGGGACATATTAATGAAAAACTGTTTTTT